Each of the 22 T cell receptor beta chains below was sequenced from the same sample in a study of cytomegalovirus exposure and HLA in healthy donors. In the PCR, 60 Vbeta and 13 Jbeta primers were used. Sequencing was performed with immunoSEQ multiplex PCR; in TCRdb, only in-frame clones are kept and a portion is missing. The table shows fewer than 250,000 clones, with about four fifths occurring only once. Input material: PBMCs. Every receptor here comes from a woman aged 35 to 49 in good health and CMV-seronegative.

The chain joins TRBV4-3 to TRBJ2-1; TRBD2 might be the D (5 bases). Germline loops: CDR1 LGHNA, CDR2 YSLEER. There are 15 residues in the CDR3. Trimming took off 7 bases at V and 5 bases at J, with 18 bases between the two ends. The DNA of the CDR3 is TGCGCCAGCACCCGGGAACCCGACTCTCACAATGAGCAGTTCTTC. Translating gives CASTREPDSHNEQFF.

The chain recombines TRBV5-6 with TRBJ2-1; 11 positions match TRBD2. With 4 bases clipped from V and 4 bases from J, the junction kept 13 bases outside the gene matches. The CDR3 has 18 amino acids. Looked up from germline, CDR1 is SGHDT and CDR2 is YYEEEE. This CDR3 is CASSLGLAGGTVYNEQFF. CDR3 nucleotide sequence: TGTGCCAGCAGCCTGGGGCTAGCGGGAGGAACGGTTTACAATGAGCAGTTCTTC.

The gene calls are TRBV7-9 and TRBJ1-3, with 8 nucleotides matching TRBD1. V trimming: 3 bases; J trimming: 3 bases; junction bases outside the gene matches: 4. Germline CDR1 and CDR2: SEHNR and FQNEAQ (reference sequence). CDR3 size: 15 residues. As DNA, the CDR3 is TGTGCCAGCAGCTTTCCCGACAGGGGTGGAAACACCATATATTTT. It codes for CASSFPDRGGNTIYF.

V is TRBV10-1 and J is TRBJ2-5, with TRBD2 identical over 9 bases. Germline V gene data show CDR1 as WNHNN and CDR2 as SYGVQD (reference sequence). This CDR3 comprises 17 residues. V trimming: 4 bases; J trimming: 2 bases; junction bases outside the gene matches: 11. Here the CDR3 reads CASSVRWREGHQETQYF. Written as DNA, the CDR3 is TGCGCCAGCAGTGTCAGGTGGCGGGAGGGCCATCAAGAGACCCAGTACTTC.

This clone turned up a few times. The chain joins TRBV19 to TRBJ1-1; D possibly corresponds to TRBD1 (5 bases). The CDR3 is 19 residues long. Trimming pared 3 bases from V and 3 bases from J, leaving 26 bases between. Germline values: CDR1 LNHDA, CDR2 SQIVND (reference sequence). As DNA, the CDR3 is TGTGCCAGTAGTATGACCCTCAACTCGTTGCAGGGCTGGGACACTGAAGCTTTCTTT. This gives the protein CASSMTLNSLQGWDTEAFF.

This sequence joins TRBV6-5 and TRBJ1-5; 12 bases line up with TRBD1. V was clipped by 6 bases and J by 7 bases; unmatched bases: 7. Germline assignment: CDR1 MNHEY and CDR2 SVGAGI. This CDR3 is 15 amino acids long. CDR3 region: CASSGTGGFKQPQHF. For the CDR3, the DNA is TGTGCCAGCAGCGGGACAGGGGGCTTCAAGCAGCCCCAGCATTTT.

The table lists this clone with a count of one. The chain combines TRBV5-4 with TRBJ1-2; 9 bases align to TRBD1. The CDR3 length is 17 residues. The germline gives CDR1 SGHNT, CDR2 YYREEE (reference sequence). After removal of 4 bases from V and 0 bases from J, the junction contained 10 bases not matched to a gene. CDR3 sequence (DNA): TGTGCCAGCAGCACCGACAGGGGGGTTCAAGCTAACTATGGCTACACCTTC. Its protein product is CASSTDRGVQANYGYTF.

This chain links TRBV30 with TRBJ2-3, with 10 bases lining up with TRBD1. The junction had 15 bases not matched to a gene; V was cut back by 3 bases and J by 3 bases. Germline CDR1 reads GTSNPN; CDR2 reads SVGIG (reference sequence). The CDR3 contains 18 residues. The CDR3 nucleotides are TGTGCCTGGAGGCCGGGACAGGGGATCACGGTTGGGACAGATACGCAGTATTTT. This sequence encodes CAWRPGQGITVGTDTQYF. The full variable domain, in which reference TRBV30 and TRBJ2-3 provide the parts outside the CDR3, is SQTIHQWPATLVQPVGSPLSLECTVEGTSNPNLYWYRQAAGRGLQLLFYSVGIGQISSEVPQNLSASRPQDRQFILSSKKLLLSDSGFYLCAWRPGQGITVGTDTQYFGPGTRLTVL.

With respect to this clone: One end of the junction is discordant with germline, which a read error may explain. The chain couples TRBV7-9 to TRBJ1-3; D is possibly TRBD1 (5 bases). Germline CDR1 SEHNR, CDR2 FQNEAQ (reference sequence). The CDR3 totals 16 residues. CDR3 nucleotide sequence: TGTGCCAGCAGCTCATTCCGGGACTTCGCTGGAAACGCCATATATTTT. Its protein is CASSSFRDFAGNAIYF.

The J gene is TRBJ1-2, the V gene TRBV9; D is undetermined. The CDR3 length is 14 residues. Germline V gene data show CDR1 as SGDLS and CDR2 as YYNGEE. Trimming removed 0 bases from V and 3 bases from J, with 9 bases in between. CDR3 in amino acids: CASSVGTAYYGYTF. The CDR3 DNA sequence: TGTGCCAGCAGCGTAGGAACAGCCTACTATGGCTACACCTTC.

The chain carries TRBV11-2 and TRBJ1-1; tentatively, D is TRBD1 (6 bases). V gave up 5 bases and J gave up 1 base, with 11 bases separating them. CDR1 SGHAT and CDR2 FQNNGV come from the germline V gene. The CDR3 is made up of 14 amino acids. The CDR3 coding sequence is TGTGCCAGCAGCCTTGGGACACAGAACACTGAAGCTTTCTTT. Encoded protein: CASSLGTQNTEAFF.

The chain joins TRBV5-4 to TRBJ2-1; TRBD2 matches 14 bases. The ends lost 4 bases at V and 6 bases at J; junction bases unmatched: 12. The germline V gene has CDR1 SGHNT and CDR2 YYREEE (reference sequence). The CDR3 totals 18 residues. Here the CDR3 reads CASSTRLAGGPLGNEQFF. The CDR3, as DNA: TGTGCCAGCAGCACCCGACTAGCGGGAGGGCCCTTGGGCAATGAGCAGTTCTTC.

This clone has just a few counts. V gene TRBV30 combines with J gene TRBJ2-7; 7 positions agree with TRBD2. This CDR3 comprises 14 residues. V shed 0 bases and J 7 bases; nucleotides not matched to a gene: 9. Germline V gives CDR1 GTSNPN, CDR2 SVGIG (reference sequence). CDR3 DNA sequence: TGTGCCTGGAGTGTCGGGCGGGAGTTGGAGGAGCAGTACTTC. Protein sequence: CAWSVGRELEEQYF.

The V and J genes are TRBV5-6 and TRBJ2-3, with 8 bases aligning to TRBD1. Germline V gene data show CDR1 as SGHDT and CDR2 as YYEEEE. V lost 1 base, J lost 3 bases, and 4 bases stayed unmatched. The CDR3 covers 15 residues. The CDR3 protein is CASSLQDRVTDTQYF. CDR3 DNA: TGTGCCAGCAGCTTGCAGGACAGGGTAACAGATACGCAGTATTTT.

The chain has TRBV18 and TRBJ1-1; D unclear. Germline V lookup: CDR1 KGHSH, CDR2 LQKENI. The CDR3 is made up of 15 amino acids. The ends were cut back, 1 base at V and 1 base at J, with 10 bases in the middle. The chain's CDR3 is CASSPLAGSNTEAFF. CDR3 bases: TGTGCCAGCTCACCACTGGCAGGATCGAACACTGAAGCTTTCTTT.

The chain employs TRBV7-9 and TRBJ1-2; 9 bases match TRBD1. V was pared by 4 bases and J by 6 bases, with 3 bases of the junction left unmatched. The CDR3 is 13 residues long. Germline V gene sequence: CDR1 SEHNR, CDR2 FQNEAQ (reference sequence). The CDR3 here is CASSSGQGNGYTF. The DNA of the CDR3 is TGTGCCAGCAGCTCAGGACAGGGGAATGGCTACACCTTC.

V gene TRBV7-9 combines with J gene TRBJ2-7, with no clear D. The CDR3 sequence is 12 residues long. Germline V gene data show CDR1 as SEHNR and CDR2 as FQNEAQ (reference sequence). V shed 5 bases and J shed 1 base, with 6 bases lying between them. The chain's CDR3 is CASSQTSYEQYF. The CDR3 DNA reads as TGTGCCAGCAGCCAAACTTCCTACGAGCAGTACTTC.

The CDR3 reads CASSSPQGGSGYTF. In nucleotides, the CDR3 is TGTGCCAGCAGCTCCCCTCAGGGCGGATCTGGCTACACCTTC. The chain employs TRBV28 and TRBJ1-2; the D gene is possibly TRBD1 (5 bases). The CDR3 length is 14 residues. The V and J ends lost 6 bases and 7 bases respectively, with 18 bases between them. Germline values: CDR1 MDHEN, CDR2 SYDVKM.

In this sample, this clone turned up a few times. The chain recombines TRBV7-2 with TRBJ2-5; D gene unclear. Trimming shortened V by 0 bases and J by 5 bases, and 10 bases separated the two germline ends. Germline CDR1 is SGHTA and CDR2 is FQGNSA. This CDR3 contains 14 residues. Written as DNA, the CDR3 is TGTGCCAGCAGCTTAGCGCGACTCACGGAGACCCAGTACTTC. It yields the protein CASSLARLTETQYF.

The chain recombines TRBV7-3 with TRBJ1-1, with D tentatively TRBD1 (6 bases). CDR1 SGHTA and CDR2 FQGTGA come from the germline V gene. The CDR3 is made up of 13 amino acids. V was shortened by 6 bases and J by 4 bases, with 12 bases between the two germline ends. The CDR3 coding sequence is TGTGCCAGCAGTGCGGGGGCCGGCACTGAAGCTTTCTTT. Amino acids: CASSAGAGTEAFF.

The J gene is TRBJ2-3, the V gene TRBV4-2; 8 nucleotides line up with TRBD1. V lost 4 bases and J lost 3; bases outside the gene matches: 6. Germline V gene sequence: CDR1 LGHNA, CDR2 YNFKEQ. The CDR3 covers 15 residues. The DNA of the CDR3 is TGTGCCAGCAGCCGGACGACAGGGGCTACAGATACGCAGTATTTT. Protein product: CASSRTTGATDTQYF.

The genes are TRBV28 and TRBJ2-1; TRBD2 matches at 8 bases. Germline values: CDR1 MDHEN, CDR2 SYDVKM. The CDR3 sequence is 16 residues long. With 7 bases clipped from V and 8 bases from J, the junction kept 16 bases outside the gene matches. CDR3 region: CASTKAGAGGIDEQFF. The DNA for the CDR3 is TGTGCCAGCACCAAGGCAGGGGCGGGAGGTATCGATGAGCAGTTCTTC.